This T cell receptor beta chain stems from a study of T cells in Graves' hyperthyroidism and ophthalmopathy. Study-wide findings and caveats: Among thyroid clonotypes expanded above 0.001, most also appeared in blood.

Germline V gene lookup returns CDR1 DFQATT and CDR2 SNEGSKA (reference sequence). CDR3 length: 16 residues. Unmatched junction bases numbered 8, after V lost 1 base and J lost 4 bases. This clonotype turned up a few times. Its cognate antigen is unknown. Amplification of TCR beta CDR3 regions was performed using RNA transcripts as template. First-round RT-PCR of the TCR CDR3 relied on the HTBI primer set. In TCRdb, the multiplex PCR reads were re-called with MiXCR into one record per CDR3 protein. The top ten hold roughly 53% of the sample, which has over 250,000 distinct CDR3 sequences, over 15% seen once. Clinical symptoms, serum thyroxine and TRAb, thyroid ultrasound and orbital computed tomography together formed the diagnostic basis. The PBMCs had their origin in around 9.1 ml of fresh peripheral blood.

The specimen was blood. The chain uses TRBV20-1 and TRBJ1-5; TRBD1 agrees at 9 bases. The receptor's source is a woman aged 60-75 years with Graves' ophthalmopathy. CDR3 coding DNA: TGCAGTGCTAGAGTCGGGACAGGGTCAGGGAATCAGCCCCAGCATTTT. Amino acids: CSARVGTGSGNQPQHF.